This TCR beta chain originates from a study of Tregs in tolerant kidney transplant recipients. Study-wide results and caveats: Some patients' samples used different primers over time, so nucleotide sequences weren't comparable. The small number of patients limits these findings pending further validation. Antigen-driven expansion was suggested because donor-specific Tregs expanded more than all Tregs in tolerant patients.

CD4+CD25+CD127- Tregs, CD4+CD25- non-Tregs, CD4 and CD8 cells were sorted. V lost 0 bases to trimming and J lost 6 bases; unmatched junction nucleotides: 10. The CDR3 loop spans 16 amino acids. Germline V gives CDR1 SGDLS, CDR2 YYNGEE. The table came from immunoSEQ multiplex PCR; TCRdb's copy has only in-frame clones and leaves some out. The repertoire includes 95,000 to 120,000 clones, around 90% of them detected once, and roughly 0.31% sits in the top ten. Comment on this clone: Its cognate antigen is unknown.

The source is a human donor who received a combined kidney and bone marrow transplant. The material was CD4+ T cells from blood, obtained before the transplant. The chain links TRBV9 to TRBJ2-7; 9 bases are shared with TRBD2. CDR3 nucleotide sequence: TGTGCCAGCAGCGTAGGGGTAGCGGGAGTGTCGGCCGAGCAGTACTTC. Translating it yields CASSVGVAGVSAEQYF.